A selection of T cell receptor beta chains follows, all from one sample in a study of radiation and T cells in renal cell carcinoma. The assay was immunoSEQ multiplex PCR, and TCRdb's table has in-frame clones only and misses some. The data show roughly 150,000 clones, roughly 87% seen once. The sequenced sample was blood, obtained from a patient whose treatment included radiotherapy and nephrectomy. These receptors all come from a woman between 45 and 60 years old with renal cell carcinoma. The CDR3 runs from the conserved cysteine through the conserved F or W. A D gene is named only where the DNA matches it firmly. Only some rows state a clone size, as once, few, many or a class for expanded clones.

TRBV29-1	few	14	TRBD2	TRBJ2-3	CSGKAGGRTDTQYF	TGCAGCGGGAAAGCGGGGGGCAGGACAGATACGCAGTATTTT
TRBV6-6	.	16	.	TRBJ2-2	CASSYSSSRVTGELFF	TGTGCCAGCAGTTACTCGAGTTCCAGAGTGACCGGGGAGCTGTTTTTT
TRBV5-1	.	14	.	TRBJ2-7	CASSPPPGSYEQYF	TGCGCCAGCAGCCCTCCGCCAGGGTCCTACGAGCAGTACTTC
TRBV6-6	.	14	TRBD1	TRBJ1-6	CASSSPGQHSPLHF	TGTGCCAGCAGTTCTCCGGGACAGCATTCACCCCTCCACTTT
TRBV5-8	.	15	TRBD1	TRBJ1-3	CASSVGTVQGNTIYF	TGTGCCAGCAGCGTCGGGACAGTCCAAGGAAACACCATATATTTT
TRBV4-1	.	15	.	TRBJ1-2	CASSRDASPEMGYTF	TGCGCCAGCAGCCGGGACGCGTCCCCGGAGATGGGCTACACCTTC
TRBV7-9	.	15	.	TRBJ2-7	CASSRIDSYAYEQYF	TGTGCCAGCAGCCGAATTGACAGTTATGCCTACGAGCAGTACTTC
TRBV9	.	16	TRBD2	TRBJ2-5	CASSASAVAGGETQYF	TGTGCCAGCAGCGCCAGTGCAGTAGCGGGGGGTGAGACCCAGTACTTC
TRBV7-2	.	15	.	TRBJ2-1	CASSLIDMAANEQFF	TGTGCCAGCAGCTTAATTGATATGGCGGCCAATGAGCAGTTCTTC
TRBV20-1	.	11	.	TRBJ1-1	CSLTGNTEAFF	TGCAGTTTGACAGGGAACACTGAAGCTTTCTTT
TRBV7-2	.	15	TRBD2	TRBJ2-7	CASSLVGGGHDEQYF	TGTGCCAGCAGCTTAGTCGGGGGGGGGCACGACGAGCAGTACTTC
TRBV9	.	15	.	TRBJ1-6	CASSVSPGDNSPLHF	TGTGCCAGCAGCGTATCACCGGGGGACAATTCACCCCTCCACTTT
TRBV5-1	.	13	.	TRBJ1-3	CASSFDAGNTIYF	TGCGCCAGCAGCTTTGATGCTGGAAACACCATATATTTT
TRBV7-8	.	15	.	TRBJ1-1	CASSLDQGPNTEAFF	TGTGCCAGCAGCTTAGATCAGGGCCCGAACACTGAAGCTTTCTTT
TRBV6-5	.	15	.	TRBJ2-6	CASSRNRAGANVLTF	TGTGCCAGCAGCCGAAACAGGGCTGGGGCCAACGTCCTGACTTTC
TRBV2	.	16	TRBD2	TRBJ2-2	CASSALAGANTGELFF	TGTGCCAGCAGTGCACTAGCGGGGGCGAACACCGGGGAGCTGTTTTTT
TRBV4-1	once	20	TRBD1	TRBJ2-6	CASSQGRETGGFSGANVLTF	TGCGCCAGCAGCCAAGGACGGGAGACAGGGGGCTTTTCTGGGGCCAACGTCCTGACTTTC
TRBV2	.	15	.	TRBJ1-5	CASSRYTGSGQPQHF	TGTGCCAGCAGCCGATACACAGGGTCAGGGCAGCCCCAGCATTTT
TRBV10-3	once	13	.	TRBJ2-2	CAISETGEGELFF	TGTGCCATCAGTGAGACAGGGGAGGGAGAGCTGTTTTTT
TRBV6-5	.	14	.	TRBJ1-2	CASSYSPLTIGYTF	TGTGCCAGCAGTTACAGCCCCCTGACTATCGGCTACACCTTC
TRBV19	.	13	TRBD1	TRBJ2-7	CASTGTGTYEQYF	TGTGCCAGTACCGGGACAGGGACCTACGAGCAGTACTTC
TRBV5-1	.	14	.	TRBJ1-2	CASSSDGGNYGYTF	TGCGCCAGCAGCTCGGACGGAGGAAACTATGGCTACACCTTC
TRBV19	few	13	.	TRBJ1-1	CASSITTGTEAFF	TGTGCCAGTAGTATCACGACGGGCACTGAAGCTTTCTTT
TRBV6-5	.	15	.	TRBJ1-2	CASSIGWRGQDGYTF	TGTGCCAGCAGCATCGGATGGAGGGGCCAGGATGGCTACACCTTC
TRBV29-1	.	13	.	TRBJ2-2	CSVGEGATGELFF	TGCAGCGTTGGAGAGGGAGCCACCGGGGAGCTGTTTTTT
TRBV9	few	13	.	TRBJ1-5	CASSMRVPQPQHF	TGTGCCAGCAGCATGAGGGTCCCTCAGCCCCAGCATTTT
TRBV18	.	15	.	TRBJ1-6	CASSREASGNSPLHF	TGTGCCAGCTCCCGCGAAGCTTCGGGGAATTCACCCCTCCACTTT
TRBV18	once	13	.	TRBJ2-5	CASSTSMKETQYF	TGTGCCAGCTCGACTAGTATGAAAGAGACCCAGTACTTC
TRBV18	.	14	.	TRBJ1-2	CASSPARENYGYTF	TGTGCCAGCTCACCCGCCAGGGAGAACTATGGCTACACCTTC
TRBV7-9	few	14	TRBD1	TRBJ2-5	CASSFPRGRETQYF	TGTGCCAGCAGCTTCCCCAGGGGGCGAGAGACCCAGTACTTC
TRBV2	.	15	TRBD2	TRBJ2-7	CASRPTSGGNYEQYF	TGTGCCAGCAGGCCTACTAGCGGAGGAAACTACGAGCAGTACTTC
TRBV5-1	.	16	.	TRBJ1-1	CASSFSGEIENTEAFF	TGCGCCAGCAGCTTTAGTGGGGAGATCGAGAACACTGAAGCTTTCTTT
TRBV5-1	.	15	.	TRBJ2-2	CASSQVASSTGELFF	TGCGCCAGCAGCCAGGTCGCTTCGAGCACCGGGGAGCTGTTTTTT
TRBV6-5	.	11	.	TRBJ2-2	CASSGEGELFF	TGTGCCAGCAGTGGCGAGGGGGAGCTGTTTTTT
TRBV30	.	15	.	TRBJ2-3	CAWSHLGRSTDTQYF	TGTGCCTGGAGTCACTTGGGGCGCAGCACAGATACGCAGTATTTT
TRBV7-9	.	16	TRBD2	TRBJ2-7	CASSLGVVSGPYEQYF	TGTGCCAGCAGCTTAGGAGTGGTTAGCGGGCCCTACGAGCAGTACTTC
TRBV9	.	15	.	TRBJ2-3	CASSVSPLPKDTQYF	TGTGCCAGCAGCGTATCCCCACTCCCCAAGGATACGCAGTATTTT
TRBV7-9	.	14	TRBD1	TRBJ1-4	CASSRGQVEEKLFF	TGTGCCAGCAGCCGCGGACAGGTTGAGGAAAAACTGTTTTTT
TRBV5-1	.	13	TRBD1	TRBJ1-1	CASTVTGGSEAFF	TGCGCCAGCACCGTAACAGGGGGCTCTGAAGCTTTCTTT
TRBV5-3	.	16	TRBD1	TRBJ1-1	CARSLGQGAMSTEAFF	TGTGCCAGAAGCTTGGGACAGGGGGCCATGAGCACTGAAGCTTTCTTT
TRBV19	.	16	.	TRBJ1-1	CASSIERQNLGTEAFF	TGTGCCAGTAGTATAGAGCGACAGAACTTAGGAACTGAAGCTTTCTTT
TRBV11-3	.	16	TRBD2	TRBJ2-1	CASSLEPSGVNNEQFF	TGTGCCAGCAGCTTAGAGCCTAGCGGGGTAAACAATGAGCAGTTCTTC
TRBV18	.	13	.	TRBJ2-1	CASSPVSYNEQFF	TGTGCCAGCTCACCAGTCAGCTACAATGAGCAGTTCTTC
TRBV9	.	13	.	TRBJ1-5	CASSSRENQPQHF	TGTGCCAGCAGCTCCAGGGAAAATCAGCCCCAGCATTTT
TRBV2	.	14	.	TRBJ1-2	CASTSTGLYYGYTF	TGTGCCAGCACCTCCACAGGGCTCTACTATGGCTACACCTTC
TRBV18	.	12	.	TRBJ2-3	CASSPDLYAQYF	TGTGCCAGCTCACCCGACTTGTATGCGCAGTATTTT
TRBV9	.	15	.	TRBJ2-3	CASSPRGGSTDTQYF	TGTGCCAGCAGCCCACGAGGGGGGAGCACAGATACGCAGTATTTT
TRBV7-9	.	12	.	TRBJ2-3	CASSGGLNTQYF	TGTGCCAGCAGCGGGGGGTTAAATACGCAGTATTTT
TRBV19	.	19	.	TRBJ1-5	CASSHEQGADSPSNQPQHF	TGTGCCAGTAGTCACGAACAGGGCGCGGATTCCCCAAGCAATCAGCCCCAGCATTTT
TRBV9	.	15	.	TRBJ2-6	CASSVGGSGANVLTF	TGTGCCAGCAGCGTTGGGGGCTCTGGGGCCAACGTCCTGACTTTC